The 21 T cell receptor beta chains below were found in one sample sequenced in a study of molecular identifiers for immune sequencing clone quantification. Using its own MiXCR run on the PCR reads, TCRdb lists one record per CDR3 protein. The sample carries a few hundred thousand distinct CDR3 sequences, 24% recorded once. Source material: naive CD8+ T cells from blood, with Jurkat cell RNA spiked in. Indicated subset: FACS-sorted CD8+CD4-CCR7+CD45RA+ naive T cells. The origin of the receptors is a human donor in good health. Some libraries in this study had Jurkat cell RNA spiked in.

The chain recombines TRBV7-9 with TRBJ1-1, with a possible D match to TRBD1 (5 bases). Trimming cost V 8 bases and J 6 bases, with 13 bases left between them. Germline assignment: CDR1 SEHNR and CDR2 FQNEAQ (reference sequence). This CDR3 has 12 residues. CDR3 loop: CASAWGVPEAFF. In DNA, the CDR3 is TGTGCCAGCGCGTGGGGGGTTCCTGAAGCTTTCTTT.

This clonotype was detected a few times. The chain recombines TRBV27 with TRBJ1-1; 7 bases agree with TRBD1. The V gene's germline CDR1 is MNHEY and CDR2 SMNVEV (reference sequence). The length of the CDR3 is 14 residues. The V gene end was trimmed by 5 bases and the J gene end by 6 bases; junction bases not matched to a gene: 9. DNA for the CDR3: TGTGCCAGCAGTATCTTCCAGGGGGGAGCTGAAGCTTTCTTT. Its protein product is CASSIFQGGAEAFF.

The table lists this clonotype with many counts. The chain uses TRBV7-9 and TRBJ1-6; 10 bases match TRBD1. V lost 1 base to trimming and J lost 8 bases; unmatched junction nucleotides: 2. Germline CDR1 reads SEHNR; CDR2 reads FQNEAQ (reference sequence). The CDR3 is 15 amino acids. The CDR3 loop is CASSLEGTGDSPLHF. CDR3 bases: TGTGCCAGCAGCTTAGAGGGGACAGGGGATTCACCCCTCCACTTT.

Many counts were recorded for this clonotype. The chain employs TRBV5-6 and TRBJ1-5, with 7 bases that match TRBD1. CDR3 size: 19 residues. Germline-derived CDR1 and CDR2 are SGHDT and YYEEEE. With 2 bases clipped from V and 0 bases from J, the junction kept 14 bases outside the gene matches. In DNA form, the CDR3 reads TGTGCCAGCAGCTTTTGGGTCCCTCAGGGGGGTATTAGCAATCAGCCCCAGCATTTT. It is translated as CASSFWVPQGGISNQPQHF.

This clonotype was seen many times. The chain is built from TRBV24-1 and TRBJ1-4; D is uncertain. The germline V and J ends were trimmed by 4 bases and 0 bases, with 8 bases remaining between them. The CDR3 runs 15 residues. The germline V gene has CDR1 KGHDR and CDR2 SFDVKD. The CDR3 coding sequence is TGTGCCACCAGTGACGGGAGTACAACTAATGAAAAACTGTTTTTT. This translates into CATSDGSTTNEKLFF.

Comment on this clonotype: A much larger clone is a single base away; this may be a read error. The J gene is TRBJ2-5, the V gene TRBV15; no definite D call. From germline, CDR1 is LNHNV and CDR2 YYDKDF (reference sequence). V was clipped by 1 base and J by 2 bases, with 11 bases between them. The CDR3 is 15 amino acids. The CDR3 DNA follows: TGTGCCACCAGCAGAGTTGGGCACCTACAAGAGACCCAGTACTTC. It is translated as CATSRVGHLQETQYF.

The V and J genes are TRBV25-1 and TRBJ2-7; a possible D gene is TRBD1 (5 bases). V lost 2 bases and J lost 0, with 11 bases in between. The CDR3 is 15 amino acids. In germline, CDR1 is MGHDK, CDR2 SYGVNS. CDR3 DNA sequence: TGTGCCAGCAGTGAAGGTCCAGGGTCCTCCTACGAGCAGTACTTC. Its translation: CASSEGPGSSYEQYF.

This clonotype was picked up many times. This chain uses TRBV11-2 with TRBJ2-7; unclear D gene. Trimming shortened V by 3 bases and J by 3 bases, and 15 bases separated the two germline ends. This CDR3 has 15 amino acids. Per the germline V gene, CDR1 is SGHAT and CDR2 is FQNNGV. CDR3 residues: CASSLGPAGNYEQYF. The DNA of the CDR3 is TGTGCCAGCAGCTTGGGTCCAGCCGGCAACTACGAGCAGTACTTC. Full variable domain (missing parts from reference TRBV11-2 and TRBJ2-7): EAGVAQSPRYKIIEKRQSVAFWCNPISGHATLYWYQQILGQGPKLLIQFQNNGVVDDSQLPKDRFSAERLKGVDSTLKIQPAKLEDSAVYLCASSLGPAGNYEQYFGPGTRLTVT.

The sample holds many counts of this clonotype. This chain joins TRBV7-6 and TRBJ1-1; TRBD1 matches 8 bases. The CDR3 runs 13 residues. Looked up from germline, CDR1 is SGHVS and CDR2 is FNYEAQ. Losses at the gene ends were 5 bases for V and 4 bases for J; bases not matched to a gene: 3. The CDR3 DNA reads as TGTGCCAGCAGCGGACAGGGCGGCACTGAAGCTTTCTTT. Its translation is CASSGQGGTEAFF.

The chain links TRBV20-1 to TRBJ2-5, with D uncertain. V lost 3 bases and J lost 5, with 16 bases in between. This CDR3 contains 14 residues. The germline gives CDR1 DFQATT, CDR2 SNEGSKA (reference sequence). This chain's CDR3 is CSASDPELGETQYF. The CDR3 DNA sequence: TGCAGTGCTAGTGATCCAGAGTTGGGGGAGACCCAGTACTTC.

In this sample, this clonotype turned up a few times. This chain links TRBV12-3 or TRBV12-4 with TRBJ2-1; possibly TRBD1 for D (7 bases). V lost 5 bases to trimming and J lost 2 bases, with 16 bases between them. This CDR3 has 16 amino acids. The DNA of the CDR3 is TGTGCCAGCAGTCTAACGACAGGGAGGCCCTACAATGAGCAGTTCTTC. Amino acids: CASSLTTGRPYNEQFF.

This clonotype was counted ten times or more. This sequence joins TRBV29-1 and TRBJ1-1; TRBD1 aligns across 8 bases. Trimming at V came to 3 bases and at J to 7 bases, leaving 13 bases not matched to a gene. The CDR3 runs to 15 residues. Germline assignment: CDR1 SQVTM and CDR2 ANQGSEA. In DNA form, the CDR3 reads TGCAGCGTTGAGGGGACAGGAGGGCAAGGGGGTGAAGCTTTCTTT. Protein: CSVEGTGGQGGEAFF.

This clonotype was recorded at least ten times. This chain links TRBV2 with TRBJ2-5, with 13 positions matching TRBD2. Germline assignment: CDR1 SNHLY and CDR2 FYNNEI. V gave up 8 bases and J gave up 1 base; unmatched junction bases: 4. This CDR3 has 15 amino acids. The CDR3 protein is CASPGTSGIQETQYF. CDR3 coding DNA: TGTGCCAGCCCCGGGACTAGCGGGATCCAAGAGACCCAGTACTTC. The whole variable domain, remainder taken from reference TRBV2 and TRBJ2-5, is EPEVTQTPSHQVTQMGQEVILRCVPISNHLYFYWYRQILGQKVEFLVSFYNNEISEKSEIFDDQFSVERPDGSNFTLKIRSTKLEDSAMYFCASPGTSGIQETQYFGPGTRLLVL.

With regard to this clonotype: This may be a read error, as it is one base from a much larger clone. V and J are TRBV20-1 and TRBJ2-7, with a weak D call TRBD1 (5 bases). V dropped 6 bases and J dropped 1 base, with 13 bases sitting between them. Germline CDR1 DFQATT, CDR2 SNEGSKA (reference sequence). The CDR3 totals 13 residues. Written as DNA, the CDR3 is TGCAGTGCAGGAGACAGTTCGTCCTACGAGCAGTACTTC. Amino acid sequence: CSAGDSSSYEQYF.

This chain connects TRBV6-2 or TRBV6-3 to TRBJ2-2; D is perhaps TRBD1 (5 bases). The CDR3 is 17 amino acids. Germline V gene sequence: CDR1 MNHEY, CDR2 SVGEGT. With 0 bases removed from V and 3 bases from J, the gap between germline ends came to 14 bases. The CDR3 reads CASSYSFGAIDTGELFF. DNA of the CDR3: TGTGCCAGCAGTTACTCGTTTGGGGCCATTGACACCGGGGAGCTGTTTTTT.

This clonotype was counted many times. The chain couples TRBV7-9 to TRBJ1-1, with 8 nucleotides matching TRBD1. The CDR3 is 14 amino acids. Germline CDR1 and CDR2: SEHNR and FQNEAQ (reference sequence). Trimming took 5 bases from V and 6 from J; bases not matched to a gene: 8. The CDR3 protein is CASSRDRGWPEAFF. CDR3 nucleotides: TGTGCCAGCAGCCGTGACAGGGGCTGGCCTGAAGCTTTCTTT.

This clonotype was detected many times. The chain employs TRBV7-2 and TRBJ2-5; weak D call: TRBD2 (5 bases). The germline V gene has CDR1 SGHTA and CDR2 FQGNSA. V was pared by 0 bases and J by 0 bases, with 11 bases between. The CDR3 length is 16 residues. The CDR3 reads CASSLALGGYQETQYF. The CDR3 coding sequence is TGTGCCAGCAGCTTAGCGCTCGGCGGGTACCAAGAGACCCAGTACTTC.

This clonotype was seen repeatedly, ten times or more. This chain links TRBV4-1 with TRBJ2-1; D is possibly TRBD1 (6 bases). The CDR3 runs 12 residues. Trimming left V 4 bases short and J 9 bases short, with 10 bases between. Germline CDR1 is MGHRA and CDR2 is YSYEKL. CDR3 residues: CASSLTGFEQFF. The CDR3 DNA follows: TGCGCCAGCAGCCTCACAGGGTTTGAGCAGTTCTTC.

This clonotype has at least ten counts. The V and J genes are TRBV2 and TRBJ2-5, with 7 bases identical to TRBD1. CDR3 size: 16 residues. The germline V gene has CDR1 SNHLY and CDR2 FYNNEI. V gave up 6 bases and J gave up 1 base; unmatched junction bases: 11. The CDR3 DNA is TGTGCCAGCAGGGCCGGGGACAGAGTAATCCAAGAGACCCAGTACTTC. Amino acid sequence: CASRAGDRVIQETQYF.

This clonotype was counted many times. The chain carries TRBV6-6 and TRBJ1-5; D uncertain. This CDR3 is built from 16 residues. Trimming pared 2 bases from V and 0 bases from J, leaving 11 bases between. CDR1 is MNHNY and CDR2 is SVGAGI in the germline V gene (reference sequence). The CDR3 coding sequence is TGTGCCAGCAGTTACGGACCTGTGGATAGCAATCAGCCCCAGCATTTT. This codes for CASSYGPVDSNQPQHF.

Note on this clonotype: A much larger clone sits a single nucleotide away, making a read error possible. The rearrangement links TRBV28 to TRBJ1-5; D gene uncertain. The CDR3 spans 13 residues. Trimming took off 5 bases at V and 5 bases at J, with 10 bases between the two ends. CDR1 is MDHEN and CDR2 is SYDVKM in the germline V gene. The CDR3 DNA is TGTGCCAGCAGTATGTTCTCGTATCAGCCCCAGCATTTT. Translated: CASSMFSYQPQHF.